The rows below give T cell receptor beta chains drawn from one sample of a study of T cell responses to AZD1222 COVID-19 vaccine. Profiled with immunoSEQ multiplex PCR; TCRdb holds only in-frame clones, not every one. The table has approximately 120,000 clones, 88% seen once. This specimen was peripheral blood, taken on day 0 of MenACWY control vaccination. Receptors were obtained from an adult in good health. Both conserved end residues are part of each CDR3. A D gene is named only where the DNA matches it firmly. Clone size is shown for a subset of rows, as once, few, many or a class of expanded clone.

clone_size,d_call,j_call,v_call,cdr3_nt,cdr3_aa
.,.,TRBJ2-2,TRBV10-3,TGTGCCATCAGTGAGGCAGGGATCGGGGAGCTGTTTTTT,CAISEAGIGELFF
.,.,TRBJ2-1,TRBV7-9,TGTGCCAGCAGCCCCACGAACGGGGGAGGTGAGCAGTTCTTC,CASSPTNGGGEQFF
.,TRBD2,TRBJ2-1,TRBV11-1,TGTGCCAGCAGTCAACTACTTCTAGCGGGAGAATCTGAGCAGTTCTTC,CASSQLLLAGESEQFF
.,TRBD2,TRBJ2-1,TRBV7-2,TGTGCCAGCAGCTCAAGTACTAGCGGGAGGGAGCAGTTCTTC,CASSSSTSGREQFF
.,TRBD1,TRBJ1-1,TRBV6-5,TGTGCCAGCAGGGGGGACAGAGAGAACACTGAAGCTTTCTTT,CASRGDRENTEAFF
.,.,TRBJ2-3,TRBV19,TGTGCCAGTAGTACACAACTGTTCACAGATACGCAGTATTTT,CASSTQLFTDTQYF
once,.,TRBJ1-1,TRBV7-9,TGTGCCAGCAGCTTGGGGATGAACACTGAAGCTTTCTTT,CASSLGMNTEAFF
.,TRBD1,TRBJ1-5,TRBV6-6,TGTGCCAGCCGCAGGGGGACGGAGCCCCAGCATTTT,CASRRGTEPQHF
.,.,TRBJ2-3,TRBV5-1,TGCGCCAGCAGCTTCGCGGGACCCACAGATACGCAGTATTTT,CASSFAGPTDTQYF
.,.,TRBJ1-1,TRBV5-5,TGTGCCAGCAGCTTGGTCCAGGGTCGGACTGAAGCTTTCTTT,CASSLVQGRTEAFF
.,TRBD2,TRBJ2-1,TRBV9,TGTGCCAGCAGCGTAGGGGGTACGGGACTACCCATGTATGAGCAGTTCTTC,CASSVGGTGLPMYEQFF
.,.,TRBJ2-3,TRBV19,TGTGCCAGTAGTAGCCCCCCTGGATCCTCTAGCACAGATACGCAGTATTTT,CASSSPPGSSSTDTQYF
.,.,TRBJ2-7,TRBV11-3,TGTGCCAGCAGCTTAGGAGTAAGCTACGAGCAGTACTTC,CASSLGVSYEQYF
.,.,TRBJ2-7,TRBV30,TGTGCCTGGAGTGTAGGACCACTTGGTAACGAGCAGTACTTC,CAWSVGPLGNEQYF
.,TRBD1,TRBJ1-1,TRBV28,TGTGCCAGCAGTGACAGGGGTCGAGCTTTCTTT,CASSDRGRAFF
many,TRBD2,TRBJ2-7,TRBV25-1,TGTGCCAGCAGTGGGACTAGCGGGCCCTACGAGCAGTACTTC,CASSGTSGPYEQYF
.,.,TRBJ2-1,TRBV24-1,TGTGCCACCAGTGATCCCGTTGGGGGGTCGGGCTCCTACAATGAGCAGTTCTTC,CATSDPVGGSGSYNEQFF
.,.,TRBJ1-4,TRBV30,TGTGCCTGGAGTGTCTCCCAAAAACTGTTTTTT,CAWSVSQKLFF
.,TRBD2,TRBJ2-2,TRBV4-3,TGCGCCAGCAGCCCAGCTAGCGGGAGTAAGGACACCGGGGAGCTGTTTTTT,CASSPASGSKDTGELFF
.,.,TRBJ2-7,TRBV7-9,TGTGCCAGCAGCCTTGCGGGGGACAGGACCTACGAGCAGTACTTC,CASSLAGDRTYEQYF
.,.,TRBJ1-1,TRBV4-1,TGCGCCAGCAGCCAAGTCCCCGGGGGAACTGAAGCTTTCTTT,CASSQVPGGTEAFF
few,.,TRBJ2-2,TRBV5-1,TGCGCCAGCAGCTTGGCAATAGGCGGGGAGCTGTTTTTT,CASSLAIGGELFF
.,.,TRBJ1-4,TRBV7-9,TGTGCCAGCAGCTGGGGTAGAGTCACAACTAATGAAAAACTGTTTTTT,CASSWGRVTTNEKLFF
.,.,TRBJ1-1,TRBV15,TGTGCCACCAGCACCCCAGGACGGGGGCGATACACTGAAGCTTTCTTT,CATSTPGRGRYTEAFF
.,.,TRBJ2-5,TRBV12-3/TRBV12-4,TGTGCCAGCGGGCTCAACCTCCAAGAGACCCAGTACTTC,CASGLNLQETQYF
.,.,TRBJ2-2,TRBV18,TGTGCCAGCTCATCCCTTCCGGGACTCACAACCGGGGAGCTGTTTTTT,CASSSLPGLTTGELFF
.,TRBD2,TRBJ2-1,TRBV4-2,TGTGCCAGCAGCCCGGGACTAGCGGGAGTCGGCTACAATGAGCAGTTCTTC,CASSPGLAGVGYNEQFF
few,.,TRBJ1-6,TRBV5-5,TGTGCCAGCAGCTTGGTTCAGGACAGATATTCACCCCTCCACTTT,CASSLVQDRYSPLHF
.,.,TRBJ1-1,TRBV5-4,TGTGCCAGCAGGGCCGGGGGACGCACTGAAGCTTTCTTT,CASRAGGRTEAFF
.,.,TRBJ1-2,TRBV30,TGTGCCTGGAGTGGCGGACTCTCATATGGCTACACCTTC,CAWSGGLSYGYTF
.,.,TRBJ2-5,TRBV18,TGTGCCAGCTCACCACCGGGCGGAGAGACCCAGTACTTC,CASSPPGGETQYF
once,TRBD1,TRBJ2-1,TRBV28,TGTGCCAGCAGTTCAACCCGGTCCACAGGGGTGAATGAGCAGTTCTTC,CASSSTRSTGVNEQFF
.,TRBD1,TRBJ2-3,TRBV11-2,TGTGCCAGCAGCCCCCACGGACAGGGGGGTTTCACAGATACGCAGTATTTT,CASSPHGQGGFTDTQYF
.,.,TRBJ2-1,TRBV4-3,TGCGCCAGCAGCCAAGCAACGAGCGGCAGCTCCTACAATGAGCAGTTCTTC,CASSQATSGSSYNEQFF
.,.,TRBJ1-4,TRBV14,TGTGCCAGCAGCCAAGTTAGACAGCGGAATGAAAAACTGTTTTTT,CASSQVRQRNEKLFF
.,.,TRBJ2-1,TRBV20-1,TGCAGTGCTAGTCCTTGGGCGGGGAACAATGAGCAGTTCTTC,CSASPWAGNNEQFF
.,TRBD1,TRBJ1-1,TRBV7-9,TGTGCCAGCAGCCCGGGGACAGCTGAAGCTTTCTTT,CASSPGTAEAFF
.,.,TRBJ2-5,TRBV6-4,TGTGCCAGCGGGTTGGGATGGAGGGAGACCCAGTACTTC,CASGLGWRETQYF
.,.,TRBJ2-3,TRBV11-2,TGTGCCAGCAGCTTAGATTTGGCAGATACGCAGTATTTT,CASSLDLADTQYF
.,TRBD1,TRBJ2-1,TRBV19,TGTGCCAGTAGTATAGGGCAGGGGGCCTACAATGAGCAGTTCTTC,CASSIGQGAYNEQFF
.,.,TRBJ1-1,TRBV7-2,TGTGCCAGCAGCCAACGGGGGGCGCACACTGAAGCTTTCTTT,CASSQRGAHTEAFF
.,.,TRBJ2-2,TRBV28,TGTGCCAGCCTGGGGTTTAACACCGGGGAGCTGTTTTTT,CASLGFNTGELFF
.,.,TRBJ2-7,TRBV4-1,TGCGCCAGCAGCCCGAGGACAGAAACCTACGAGCAGTACTTC,CASSPRTETYEQYF
.,.,TRBJ1-1,TRBV13,TGTGCCAGCAGCTTTGAACGGGGGAACACTGAAGCTTTCTTT,CASSFERGNTEAFF
.,TRBD1,TRBJ2-1,TRBV7-2,TGTGCCAGCAGCTTGGGACAGTACAATGAGCAGTTCTTC,CASSLGQYNEQFF
.,TRBD1,TRBJ1-1,TRBV4-1,TGCGCCAGCAGCCAAGAGACAGGGGCGGCCACTGAAGCTTTCTTT,CASSQETGAATEAFF
.,.,TRBJ2-1,TRBV4-1,TGCGCCAGCAGCACCCTTCCAAATGAGCAGTTCTTC,CASSTLPNEQFF
few,.,TRBJ2-7,TRBV21-1,TGTGCCAGCAGCAACAGGGGGAACTACGAGCAGTACTTC,CASSNRGNYEQYF
once,TRBD1,TRBJ1-4,TRBV6-1,TGTGCCAGCAGTGAAGCGCGGGACAGGACGGCGGACGGACTGTTTTTT,CASSEARDRTADGLFF
.,.,TRBJ1-2,TRBV28,TGTGCCAGCAGTCCCGGGCCCCAGTCGTACTATGGCTACACCTTC,CASSPGPQSYYGYTF
.,.,TRBJ1-1,TRBV4-3,TGCGCCAGCAGCCAAGAACCCAAGGGAGGGAGCACTGAAGCTTTCTTT,CASSQEPKGGSTEAFF
.,TRBD1,TRBJ1-6,TRBV28,TGTGCCAGCAGCCCCCCGGGACAGGGGAGTTCTCCCCTCCACTTT,CASSPPGQGSSPLHF
once,TRBD1,TRBJ2-7,TRBV3-1/TRBV3-2,TGTGCCAGCAGCCAAGAAAGGGGGACAGGGGGGTACTACGAGCAGTACTTC,CASSQERGTGGYYEQYF
.,.,TRBJ1-1,TRBV28,TGTGCCAGCAGTGTCGGGCTCGTCGGGTCTTTCTTT,CASSVGLVGSFF